This T cell receptor beta chain was found in a study of blood T cells in healthy people across ages. Sample-barcoded 5' priming and a J-beta primer mix drove a second PCR of about 7 to 11 cycles. TCRdb redid the calling of the 5' RACE reads with MiXCR, one entry per CDR3 protein. The sample records around 1.7 million distinct CDR3 sequences, roughly 28% being singletons. The CDR3 length is 13 residues. Germline-derived CDR1 and CDR2 are SGHTA and FQGNSA. V was trimmed by 2 bases and J by 6 bases, leaving 10 bases between them. The chain employs TRBV7-2 and TRBJ2-5; TRBD2 might be the D (5 bases). This TCR was sampled from a woman in her twenties or thirties in good health. Specimen: blood. CDR3 nucleotide sequence: TGTGCCAGCAGCTTAAATACGGGAAAGACCCAGTACTTC. Translating gives CASSLNTGKTQYF.